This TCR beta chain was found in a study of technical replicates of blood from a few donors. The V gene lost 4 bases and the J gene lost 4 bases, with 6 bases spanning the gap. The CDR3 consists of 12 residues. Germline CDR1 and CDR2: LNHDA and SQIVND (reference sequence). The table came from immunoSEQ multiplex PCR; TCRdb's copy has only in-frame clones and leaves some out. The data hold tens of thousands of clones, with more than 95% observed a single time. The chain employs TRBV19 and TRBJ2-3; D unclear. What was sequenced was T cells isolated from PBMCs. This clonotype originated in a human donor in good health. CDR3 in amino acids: CASSRAADTQYF. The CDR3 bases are TGTGCCAGTAGTAGGGCTGCAGATACGCAGTATTTT.